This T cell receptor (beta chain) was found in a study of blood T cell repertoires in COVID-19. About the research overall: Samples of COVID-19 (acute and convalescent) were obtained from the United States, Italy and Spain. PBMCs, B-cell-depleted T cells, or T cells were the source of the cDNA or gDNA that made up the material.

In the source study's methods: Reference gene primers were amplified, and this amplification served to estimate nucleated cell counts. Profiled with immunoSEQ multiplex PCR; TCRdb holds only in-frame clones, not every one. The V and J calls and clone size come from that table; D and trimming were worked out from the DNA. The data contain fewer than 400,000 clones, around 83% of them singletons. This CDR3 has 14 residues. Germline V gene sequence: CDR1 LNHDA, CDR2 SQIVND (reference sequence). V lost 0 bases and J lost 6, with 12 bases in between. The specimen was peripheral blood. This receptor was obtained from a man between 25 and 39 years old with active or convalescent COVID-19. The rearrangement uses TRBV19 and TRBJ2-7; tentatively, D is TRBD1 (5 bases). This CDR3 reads CASSIEQAVGEQYF. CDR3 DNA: TGTGCCAGTAGTATAGAACAGGCAGTCGGCGAGCAGTACTTC.